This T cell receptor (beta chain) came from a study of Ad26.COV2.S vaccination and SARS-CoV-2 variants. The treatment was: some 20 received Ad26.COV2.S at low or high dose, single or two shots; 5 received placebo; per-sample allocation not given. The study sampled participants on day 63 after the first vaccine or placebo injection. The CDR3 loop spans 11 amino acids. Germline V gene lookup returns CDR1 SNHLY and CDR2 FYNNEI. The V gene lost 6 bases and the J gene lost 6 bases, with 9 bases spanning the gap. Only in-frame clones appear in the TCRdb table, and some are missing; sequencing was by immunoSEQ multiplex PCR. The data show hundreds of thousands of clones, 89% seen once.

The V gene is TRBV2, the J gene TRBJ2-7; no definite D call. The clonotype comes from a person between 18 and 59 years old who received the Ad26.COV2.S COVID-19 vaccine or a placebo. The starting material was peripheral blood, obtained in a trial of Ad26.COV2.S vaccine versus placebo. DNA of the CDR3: TGTGCCAGCAGAGAGGTAGGCGAGCAGTACTTC. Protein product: CASREVGEQYF.